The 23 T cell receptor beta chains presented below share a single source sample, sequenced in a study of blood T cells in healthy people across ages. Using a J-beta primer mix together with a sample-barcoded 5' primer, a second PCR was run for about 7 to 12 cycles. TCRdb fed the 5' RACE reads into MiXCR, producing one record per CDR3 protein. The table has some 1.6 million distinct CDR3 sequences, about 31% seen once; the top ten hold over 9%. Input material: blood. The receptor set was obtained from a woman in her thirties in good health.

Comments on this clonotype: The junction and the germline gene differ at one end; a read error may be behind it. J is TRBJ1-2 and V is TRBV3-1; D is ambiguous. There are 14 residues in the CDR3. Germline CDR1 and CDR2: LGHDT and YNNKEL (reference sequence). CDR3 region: CVSSQDFPDYGYTF. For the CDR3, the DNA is TGTGTCAGCAGCCAAGATTTTCCGGACTATGGCTACACCTTC. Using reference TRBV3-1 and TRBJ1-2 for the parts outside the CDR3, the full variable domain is DTAVSQTPKYLVTQMGNDKSIKCEQNLGHDTMYWYKQDSKKFLKIMFSYNNKELIINETVPNRFSPKSPDKAHLNLHINSLELGDSAVYFCVSSQDFPDYGYTFGSGTRLTVV.

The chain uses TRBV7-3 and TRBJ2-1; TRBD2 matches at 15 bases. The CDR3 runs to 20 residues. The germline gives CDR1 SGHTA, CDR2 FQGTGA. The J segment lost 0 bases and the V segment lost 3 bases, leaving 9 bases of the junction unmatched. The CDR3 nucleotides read TGTGCCAGCAGCTTGCAGCCCGGGACTAGCGGGGGGATCTCCTACAATGAGCAGTTCTTC. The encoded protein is CASSLQPGTSGGISYNEQFF.

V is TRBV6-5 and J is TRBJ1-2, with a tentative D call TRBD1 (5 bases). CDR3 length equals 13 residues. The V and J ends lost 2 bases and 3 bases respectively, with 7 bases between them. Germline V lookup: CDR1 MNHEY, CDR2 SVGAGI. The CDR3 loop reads CASSYGTHYGYTF. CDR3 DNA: TGTGCCAGCAGTTACGGGACCCACTATGGCTACACCTTC.

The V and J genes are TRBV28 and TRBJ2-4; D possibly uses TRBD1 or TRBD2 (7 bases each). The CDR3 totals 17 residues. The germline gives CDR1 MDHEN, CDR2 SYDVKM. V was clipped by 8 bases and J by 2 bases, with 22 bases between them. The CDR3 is CASLPADREGTKNIQYF. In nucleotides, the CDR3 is TGTGCCAGCCTCCCAGCCGACAGGGAGGGAACCAAAAACATTCAGTACTTC.

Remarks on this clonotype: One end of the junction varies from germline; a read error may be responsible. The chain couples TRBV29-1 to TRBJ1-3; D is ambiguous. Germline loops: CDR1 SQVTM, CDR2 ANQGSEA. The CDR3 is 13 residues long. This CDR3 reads CSVQKETGNTTYF. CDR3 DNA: TGCAGCGTCCAAAAAGAGACTGGAAACACCACATATTTT.

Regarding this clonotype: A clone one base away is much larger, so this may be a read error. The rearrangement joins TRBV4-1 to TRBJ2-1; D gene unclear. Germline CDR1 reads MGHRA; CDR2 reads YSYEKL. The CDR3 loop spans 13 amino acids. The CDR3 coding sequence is TGCGCCAGCAGGCAAGGACCCGAAAATGAGCAGTTCTTC. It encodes CASRQGPENEQFF.

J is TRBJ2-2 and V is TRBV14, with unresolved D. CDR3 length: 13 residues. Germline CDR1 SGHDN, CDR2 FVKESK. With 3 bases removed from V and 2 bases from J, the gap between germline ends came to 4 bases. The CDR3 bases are TGTGCCAGCAGCCAGACCAACACCGGGGAGCTGTTTTTT. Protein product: CASSQTNTGELFF.

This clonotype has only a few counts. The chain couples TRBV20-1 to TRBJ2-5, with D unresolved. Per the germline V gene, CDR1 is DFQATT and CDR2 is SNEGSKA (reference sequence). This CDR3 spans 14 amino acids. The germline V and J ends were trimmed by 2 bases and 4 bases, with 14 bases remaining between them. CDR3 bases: TGCAGTGCTAGACTCGGCAAGCTACCAGAGACCCAGTACTTC. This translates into CSARLGKLPETQYF.

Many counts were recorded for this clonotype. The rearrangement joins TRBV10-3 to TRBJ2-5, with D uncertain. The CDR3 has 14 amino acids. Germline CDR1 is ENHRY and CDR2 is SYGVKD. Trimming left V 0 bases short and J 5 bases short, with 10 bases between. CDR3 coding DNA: TGTGCCATCAGTGAGTCTAAGGATCGGGAGACCCAGTACTTC. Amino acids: CAISESKDRETQYF.

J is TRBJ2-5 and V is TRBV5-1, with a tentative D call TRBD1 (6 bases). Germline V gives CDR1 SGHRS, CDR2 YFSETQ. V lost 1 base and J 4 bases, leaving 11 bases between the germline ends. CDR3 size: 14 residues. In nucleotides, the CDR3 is TGCGCCAGCAGCTTGACAGGGCTAGGAGAGACCCAGTACTTC. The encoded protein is CASSLTGLGETQYF.

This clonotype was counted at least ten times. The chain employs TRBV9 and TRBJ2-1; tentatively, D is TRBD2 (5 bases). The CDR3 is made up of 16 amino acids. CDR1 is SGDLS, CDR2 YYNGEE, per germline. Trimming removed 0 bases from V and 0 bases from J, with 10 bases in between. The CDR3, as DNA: TGTGCCAGCAGCGTAGGGTTCAGCGGCTCCTACAATGAGCAGTTCTTC. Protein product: CASSVGFSGSYNEQFF.

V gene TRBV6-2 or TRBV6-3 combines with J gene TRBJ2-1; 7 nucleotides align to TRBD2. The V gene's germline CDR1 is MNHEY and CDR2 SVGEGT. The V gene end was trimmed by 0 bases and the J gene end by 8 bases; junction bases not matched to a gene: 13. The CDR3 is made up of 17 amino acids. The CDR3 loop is CASSYSRTGGGLDEQFF. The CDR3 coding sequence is TGTGCCAGCAGTTACTCGAGGACGGGAGGAGGTCTGGATGAGCAGTTCTTC.

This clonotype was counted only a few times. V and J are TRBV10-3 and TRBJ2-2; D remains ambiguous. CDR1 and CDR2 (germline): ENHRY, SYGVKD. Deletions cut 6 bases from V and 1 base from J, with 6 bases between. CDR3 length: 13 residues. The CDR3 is CAISQVNTGELFF. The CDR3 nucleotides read TGTGCCATCAGCCAAGTGAACACCGGGGAGCTGTTTTTT.

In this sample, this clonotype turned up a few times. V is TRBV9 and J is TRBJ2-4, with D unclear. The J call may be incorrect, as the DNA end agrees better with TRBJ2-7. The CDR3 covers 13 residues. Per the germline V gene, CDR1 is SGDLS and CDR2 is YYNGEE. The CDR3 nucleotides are TGTGCCAGCAGCGCCCATCTCGGGTACGAGCAGTACTTC. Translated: CASSAHLGYEQYF.

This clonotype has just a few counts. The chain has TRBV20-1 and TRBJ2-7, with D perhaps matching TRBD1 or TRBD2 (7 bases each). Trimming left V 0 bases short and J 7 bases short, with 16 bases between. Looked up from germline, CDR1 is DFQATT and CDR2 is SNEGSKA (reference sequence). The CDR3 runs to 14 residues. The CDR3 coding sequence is TGCAGTGCTAGAGATTTGACAGGGAGGGGAGAGCAGTACTTC. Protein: CSARDLTGRGEQYF.

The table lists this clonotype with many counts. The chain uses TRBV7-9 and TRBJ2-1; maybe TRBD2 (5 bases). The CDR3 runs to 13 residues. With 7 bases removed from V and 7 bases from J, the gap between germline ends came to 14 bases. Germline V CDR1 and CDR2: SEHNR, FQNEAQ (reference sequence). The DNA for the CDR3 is TGTGCCAGCAAAAAGGGTTCGGGAAATGAGCAGTTCTTC. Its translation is CASKKGSGNEQFF.

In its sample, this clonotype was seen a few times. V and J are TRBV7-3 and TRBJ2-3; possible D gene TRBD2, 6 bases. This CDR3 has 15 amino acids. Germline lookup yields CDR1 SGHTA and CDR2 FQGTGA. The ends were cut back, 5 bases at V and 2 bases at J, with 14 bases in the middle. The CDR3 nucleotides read TGTGCCAGCAGCCCGAGGGACTTTCTCACAGATACGCAGTATTTT. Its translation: CASSPRDFLTDTQYF.

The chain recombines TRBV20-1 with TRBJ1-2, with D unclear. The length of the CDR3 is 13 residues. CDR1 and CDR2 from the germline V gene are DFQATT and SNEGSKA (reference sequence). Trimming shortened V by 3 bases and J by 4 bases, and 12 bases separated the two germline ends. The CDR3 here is CSARGVDLYGYTF. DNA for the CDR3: TGCAGTGCTAGGGGTGTGGATCTCTATGGCTACACCTTC.

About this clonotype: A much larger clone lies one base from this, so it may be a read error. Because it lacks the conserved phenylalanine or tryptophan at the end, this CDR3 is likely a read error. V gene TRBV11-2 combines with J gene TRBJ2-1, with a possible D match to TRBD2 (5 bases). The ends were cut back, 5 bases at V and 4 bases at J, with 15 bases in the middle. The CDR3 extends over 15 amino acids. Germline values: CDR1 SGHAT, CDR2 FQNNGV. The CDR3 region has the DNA TGTGCCAGCAGCCCCCACAGCGGCGGGTACAATGAGCAGTTCTGC. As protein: CASSPHSGGYNEQFC.

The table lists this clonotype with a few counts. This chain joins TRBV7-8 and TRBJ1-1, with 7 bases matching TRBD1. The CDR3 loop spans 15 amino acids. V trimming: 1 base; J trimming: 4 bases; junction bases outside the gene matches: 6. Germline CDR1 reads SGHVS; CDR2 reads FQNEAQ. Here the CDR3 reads CASSLGTGAVTEAFF. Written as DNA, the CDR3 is TGTGCCAGCAGCTTAGGCACAGGGGCTGTCACTGAAGCTTTCTTT.

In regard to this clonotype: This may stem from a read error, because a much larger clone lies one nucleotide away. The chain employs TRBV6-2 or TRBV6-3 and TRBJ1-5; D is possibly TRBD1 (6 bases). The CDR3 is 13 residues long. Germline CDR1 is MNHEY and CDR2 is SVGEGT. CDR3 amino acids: CPSSRGGNQPQHF. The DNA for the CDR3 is TGTCCCAGCAGTAGGGGGGGCAATCAGCCCCAGCATTTT.

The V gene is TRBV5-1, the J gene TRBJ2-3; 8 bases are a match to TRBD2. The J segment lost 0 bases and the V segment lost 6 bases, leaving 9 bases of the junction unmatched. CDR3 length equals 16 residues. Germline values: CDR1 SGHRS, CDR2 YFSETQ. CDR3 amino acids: CASKRLAGHSTDTQYF. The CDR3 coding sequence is TGCGCCAGCAAGCGATTAGCGGGGCATAGCACAGATACGCAGTATTTT.

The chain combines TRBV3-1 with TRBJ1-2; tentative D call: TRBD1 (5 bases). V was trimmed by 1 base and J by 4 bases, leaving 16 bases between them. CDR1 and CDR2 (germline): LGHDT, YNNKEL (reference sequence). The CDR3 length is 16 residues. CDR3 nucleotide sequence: TGTGCCAGCAGCCAAGGACAGCCAGATCAAGGCTATGGCTACACCTTC. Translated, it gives CASSQGQPDQGYGYTF.